This entry is about one T cell receptor beta chain. Trimming took 3 bases from V and 8 from J; bases not matched to a gene: 10. Germline lookup yields CDR1 SGHRS and CDR2 YFSETQ. There are 14 residues in the CDR3. This record belongs to a study of blood T cell repertoires in COVID-19. In the authors' methods: Estimates of nucleated cell counts were drawn from the amplification of reference gene primers. Profiling relied on immunoSEQ multiplex PCR, and the TCRdb table lists in-frame clones only, not all of them. The V and J calls and clone size come from that table; D and trimming were worked out from the DNA. In the table there are 200,000 to 250,000 clones, 75% to 85% of which are singletons. In Seattle, patients joined the study during active infection and were tracked longitudinally.

The chain has TRBV5-1 and TRBJ1-2, with 7 bases fitting TRBD1. The clonotype comes from a woman aged 25 to 45 with COVID-19, enrolled during active disease. Sample: peripheral blood. As DNA, the CDR3 is TGCGCCAGCAGCTCATCCAGACAGGGCGGAGGCTACACCTTC. It translates to CASSSSRQGGGYTF.